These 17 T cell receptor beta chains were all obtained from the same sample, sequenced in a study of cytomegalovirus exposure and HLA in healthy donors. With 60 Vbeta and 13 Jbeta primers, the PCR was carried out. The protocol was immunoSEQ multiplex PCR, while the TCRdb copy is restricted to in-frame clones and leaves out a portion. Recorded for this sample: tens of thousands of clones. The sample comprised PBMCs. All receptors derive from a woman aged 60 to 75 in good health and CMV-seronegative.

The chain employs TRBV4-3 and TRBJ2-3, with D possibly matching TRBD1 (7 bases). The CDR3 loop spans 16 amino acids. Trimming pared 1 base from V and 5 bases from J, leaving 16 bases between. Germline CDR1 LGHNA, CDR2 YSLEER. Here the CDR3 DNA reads TGCGCCAGCAGCCAAGGCGACAGGGACTCAGGAGATACGCAGTATTTT. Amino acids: CASSQGDRDSGDTQYF.

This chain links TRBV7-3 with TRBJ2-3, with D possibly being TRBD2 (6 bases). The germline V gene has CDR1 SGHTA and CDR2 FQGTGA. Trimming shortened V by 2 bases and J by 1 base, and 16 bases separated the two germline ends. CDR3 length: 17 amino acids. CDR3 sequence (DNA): TGTGCCAGCAGCTTAGAGCGAGGAGGGAGCGGCACAGATACGCAGTATTTT. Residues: CASSLERGGSGTDTQYF.

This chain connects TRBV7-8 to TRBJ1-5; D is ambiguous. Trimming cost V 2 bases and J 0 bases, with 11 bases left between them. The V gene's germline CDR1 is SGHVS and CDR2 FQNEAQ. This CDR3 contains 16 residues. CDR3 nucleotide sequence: TGTGCCAGCAGCTTATATCACGGAGATAGCAATCAGCCCCAGCATTTT. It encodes CASSLYHGDSNQPQHF. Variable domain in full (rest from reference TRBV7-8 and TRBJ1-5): GAGVSQSPRYKVAKRGQDVALRCDPISGHVSLFWYQQALGQGPEFLTYFQNEAQLDKSGLPSDRFFAERPEGSVSTLKIQRTQQEDSAVYLCASSLYHGDSNQPQHFGDGTRLSIL.

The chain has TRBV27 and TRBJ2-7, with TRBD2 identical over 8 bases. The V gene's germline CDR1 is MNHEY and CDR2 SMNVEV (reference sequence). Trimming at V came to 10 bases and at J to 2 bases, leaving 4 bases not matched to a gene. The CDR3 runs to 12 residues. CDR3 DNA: TGTGCCACCGGGACTAGAACCTACGAGCAGTACTTC. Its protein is CATGTRTYEQYF.

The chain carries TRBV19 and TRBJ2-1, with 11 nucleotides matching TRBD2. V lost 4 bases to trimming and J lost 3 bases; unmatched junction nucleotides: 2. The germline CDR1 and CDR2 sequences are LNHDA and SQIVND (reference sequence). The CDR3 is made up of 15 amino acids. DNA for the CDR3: TGTGCCAGTAGTACAGGGACTAGCGGCTACAATGAGCAGTTCTTC. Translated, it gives CASSTGTSGYNEQFF.

The CDR3 DNA follows: TGTGCCAGCAGCCCCCGACAGACACCCTATGGCTACACCTTC. It codes for CASSPRQTPYGYTF. This chain uses TRBV5-4 with TRBJ1-2, with a tentative D call TRBD1 (5 bases). CDR1 and CDR2 (germline): SGHNT, YYREEE (reference sequence). V lost 4 bases to trimming and J lost 4 bases, with 14 bases between them. The CDR3 is 14 residues long.

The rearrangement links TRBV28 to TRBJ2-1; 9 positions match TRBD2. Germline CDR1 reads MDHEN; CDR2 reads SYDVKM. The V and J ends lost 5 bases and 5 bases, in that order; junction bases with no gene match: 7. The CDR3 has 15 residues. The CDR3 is CASSLGGTSHNEQFF. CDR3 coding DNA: TGTGCCAGCAGTCTCGGAGGGACTAGCCACAATGAGCAGTTCTTC.

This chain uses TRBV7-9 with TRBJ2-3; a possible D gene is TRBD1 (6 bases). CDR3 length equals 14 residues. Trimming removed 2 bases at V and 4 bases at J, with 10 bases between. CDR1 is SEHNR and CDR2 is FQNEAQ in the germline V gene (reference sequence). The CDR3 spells CASSLLGASDTQYF. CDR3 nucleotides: TGTGCCAGCAGCTTACTGGGGGCCTCAGATACGCAGTATTTT.

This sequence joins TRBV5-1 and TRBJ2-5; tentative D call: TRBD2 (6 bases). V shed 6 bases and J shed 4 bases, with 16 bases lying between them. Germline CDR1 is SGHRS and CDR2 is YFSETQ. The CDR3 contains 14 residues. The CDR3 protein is CASIPRESGETQYF. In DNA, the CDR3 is TGCGCCAGCATACCTCGGGAGTCTGGAGAGACCCAGTACTTC.

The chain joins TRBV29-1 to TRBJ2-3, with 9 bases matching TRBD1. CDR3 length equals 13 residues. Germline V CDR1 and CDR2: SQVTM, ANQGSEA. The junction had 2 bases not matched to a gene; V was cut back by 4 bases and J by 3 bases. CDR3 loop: CSVGDRVTDTQYF. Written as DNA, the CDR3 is TGCAGCGTTGGGGACAGGGTAACAGATACGCAGTATTTT.

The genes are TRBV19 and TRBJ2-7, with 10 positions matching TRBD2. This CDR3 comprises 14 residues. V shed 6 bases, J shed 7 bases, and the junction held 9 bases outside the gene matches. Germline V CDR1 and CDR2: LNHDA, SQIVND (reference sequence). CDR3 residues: CASSFSSGSWEQYF. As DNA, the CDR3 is TGTGCCAGTAGCTTTTCTAGCGGGAGTTGGGAGCAGTACTTC.

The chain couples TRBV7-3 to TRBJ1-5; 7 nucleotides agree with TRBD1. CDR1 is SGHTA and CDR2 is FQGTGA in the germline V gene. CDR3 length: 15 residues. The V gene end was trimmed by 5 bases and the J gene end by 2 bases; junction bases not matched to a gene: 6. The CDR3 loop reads CASSPRQGGNQPQHF. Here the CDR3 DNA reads TGTGCCAGCAGCCCCCGACAGGGAGGCAATCAGCCCCAGCATTTT.

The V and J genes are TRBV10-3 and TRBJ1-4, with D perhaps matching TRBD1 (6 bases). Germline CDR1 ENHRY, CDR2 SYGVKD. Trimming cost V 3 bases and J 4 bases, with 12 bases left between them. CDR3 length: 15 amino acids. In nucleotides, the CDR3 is TGTGCCATCAGTGACAGGGGCGGGAGTAATGAAAAACTGTTTTTT. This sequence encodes CAISDRGGSNEKLFF.

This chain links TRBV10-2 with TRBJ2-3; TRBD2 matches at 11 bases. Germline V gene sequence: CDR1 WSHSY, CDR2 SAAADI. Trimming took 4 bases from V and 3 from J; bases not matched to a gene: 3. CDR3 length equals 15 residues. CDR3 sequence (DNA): TGCGCCAGCAGTGTAGCTAGCGGGAGGACAGATACGCAGTATTTT. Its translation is CASSVASGRTDTQYF.

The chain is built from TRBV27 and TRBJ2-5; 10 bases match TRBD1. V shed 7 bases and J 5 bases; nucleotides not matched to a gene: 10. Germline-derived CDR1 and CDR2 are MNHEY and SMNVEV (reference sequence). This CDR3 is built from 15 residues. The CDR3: CASIQRDRGTETQYF. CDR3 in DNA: TGTGCCAGCATACAGAGGGACAGGGGTACGGAGACCCAGTACTTC.

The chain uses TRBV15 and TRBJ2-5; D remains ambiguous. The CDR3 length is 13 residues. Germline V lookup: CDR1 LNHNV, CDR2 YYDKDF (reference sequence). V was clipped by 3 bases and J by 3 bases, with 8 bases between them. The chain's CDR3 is CATSRSVEETQYF. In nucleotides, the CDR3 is TGTGCCACCAGCAGGAGTGTAGAAGAGACCCAGTACTTC.

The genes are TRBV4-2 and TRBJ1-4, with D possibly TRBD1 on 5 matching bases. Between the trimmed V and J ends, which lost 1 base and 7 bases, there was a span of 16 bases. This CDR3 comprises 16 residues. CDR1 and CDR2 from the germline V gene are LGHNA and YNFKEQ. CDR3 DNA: TGTGCCAGCAGCCAAGTAGCCTTGACAGTAGGTGAAAAACTGTTTTTT. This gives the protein CASSQVALTVGEKLFF.